The clone carrying this T cell receptor (beta chain) occurred once. Its specificity is unknown. This sample is part of a study of OX40 agonist ivuxolimab in advanced cancers. At the level of the study: Anti-PD-1, anti-PD-L1 or anti-CTLA-4 therapy given earlier was allowed, and over 35% had some. Three partial responders included one hepatocellular carcinoma patient and two cutaneous melanoma patients. Study findings and constraints: There were, on average, more expanded clones in CD8+ T cells than in CD4+. Several nonresponders also turned out to have low normalized T-cell clonal expansion.

The germline V gene has CDR1 ENHRY and CDR2 SYGVKD. Trimming removed 4 bases at V and 4 bases at J, with 13 bases between. This CDR3 is built from 14 residues. Sequencing was performed with immunoSEQ multiplex PCR; in TCRdb, only in-frame clones are kept and a portion is missing. The sample lists approximately 89,000 clones, around 90% seen once, with around 0.72% in the top ten. The gene calls are TRBV10-3 and TRBJ1-2; D is possibly TRBD1 (5 bases). This TCR was recovered from an adult with an advanced solid tumor such as melanoma, head and neck, liver or kidney cancer. Sequenced here: CD4+ or CD8+ T cells sorted from blood, sampled in a trial of the OX40 agonist ivuxolimab. The CDR3 here is CAISAGQDFYGYTF. DNA of the CDR3: TGTGCCATCAGTGCAGGGCAAGATTTCTATGGCTACACCTTC.